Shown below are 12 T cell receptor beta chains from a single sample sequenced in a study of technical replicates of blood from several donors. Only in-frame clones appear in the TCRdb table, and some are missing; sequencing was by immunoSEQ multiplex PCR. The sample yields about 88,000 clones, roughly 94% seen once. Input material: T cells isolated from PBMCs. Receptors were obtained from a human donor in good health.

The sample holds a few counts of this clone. The CDR3 here is CASSDAREVTEAFF. In DNA form, the CDR3 reads TGTGCCAGCAGTGATGCGCGGGAGGTCACTGAAGCTTTCTTT. The V gene is TRBV2, the J gene TRBJ1-1; unclear D gene. Per germline, CDR1 SNHLY and CDR2 FYNNEI. CDR3 length: 14 residues. Trimming took 3 bases from V and 4 from J, leaving 12 bases between them.

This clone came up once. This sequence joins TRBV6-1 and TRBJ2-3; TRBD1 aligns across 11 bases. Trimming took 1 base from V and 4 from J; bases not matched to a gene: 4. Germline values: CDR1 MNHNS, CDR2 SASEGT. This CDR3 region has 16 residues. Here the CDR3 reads CASSEGTGGWSDTQYF. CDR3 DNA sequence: TGTGCCAGCAGTGAAGGGACAGGGGGCTGGTCAGATACGCAGTATTTT.

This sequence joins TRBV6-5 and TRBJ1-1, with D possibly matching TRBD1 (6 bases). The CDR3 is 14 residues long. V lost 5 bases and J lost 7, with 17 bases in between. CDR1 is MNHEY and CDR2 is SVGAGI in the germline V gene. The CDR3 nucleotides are TGTGCCAGCAGTCCCAGGGGAGGGCAGGGTGAAGCTTTCTTT. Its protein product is CASSPRGGQGEAFF.

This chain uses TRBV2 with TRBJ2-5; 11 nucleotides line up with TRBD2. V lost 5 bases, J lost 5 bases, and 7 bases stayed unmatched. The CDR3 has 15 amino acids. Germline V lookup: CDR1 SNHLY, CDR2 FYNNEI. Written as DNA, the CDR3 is TGTGCCAGCAGTTTACTAGCGGGAGTCCAGGAGACCCAGTACTTC. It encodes CASSLLAGVQETQYF. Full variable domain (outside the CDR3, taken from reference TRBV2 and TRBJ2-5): EPEVTQTPSHQVTQMGQEVILRCVPISNHLYFYWYRQILGQKVEFLVSFYNNEISEKSEIFDDQFSVERPDGSNFTLKIRSTKLEDSAMYFCASSLLAGVQETQYFGPGTRLLVL.

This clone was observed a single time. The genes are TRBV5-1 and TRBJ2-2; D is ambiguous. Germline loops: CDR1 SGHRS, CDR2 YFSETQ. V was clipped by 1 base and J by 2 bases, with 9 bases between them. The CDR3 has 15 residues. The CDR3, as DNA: TGCGCCAGCAGCTTGCATCGGTATAACACCGGGGAGCTGTTTTTT. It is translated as CASSLHRYNTGELFF.

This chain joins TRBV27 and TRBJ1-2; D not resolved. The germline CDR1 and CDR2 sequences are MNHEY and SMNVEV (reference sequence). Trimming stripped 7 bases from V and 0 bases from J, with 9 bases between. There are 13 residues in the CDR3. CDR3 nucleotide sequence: TGTGCCAGCATTCCCGGGGCTAACTATGGCTACACCTTC. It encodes CASIPGANYGYTF.

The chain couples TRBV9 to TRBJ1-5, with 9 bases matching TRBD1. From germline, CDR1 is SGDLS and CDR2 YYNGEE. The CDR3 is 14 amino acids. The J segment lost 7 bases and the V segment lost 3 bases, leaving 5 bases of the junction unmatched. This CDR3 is CASSAGTGQQPQHF. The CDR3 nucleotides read TGTGCCAGCAGCGCCGGGACAGGGCAACAGCCCCAGCATTTT. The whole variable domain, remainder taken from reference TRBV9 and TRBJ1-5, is DSGVTQTPKHLITATGQRVTLRCSPRSGDLSVYWYQQSLDQGLQFLIQYYNGEERAKGNILERFSAQQFPDLHSELNLSSLELGDSALYFCASSAGTGQQPQHFGDGTRLSIL.

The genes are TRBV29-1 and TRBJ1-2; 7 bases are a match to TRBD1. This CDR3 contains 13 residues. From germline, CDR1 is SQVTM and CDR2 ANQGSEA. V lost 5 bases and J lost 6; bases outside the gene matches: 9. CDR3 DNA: TGCAGCGTTCGTAGAAGGGGGCCCGATGGCTACACCTTC. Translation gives CSVRRRGPDGYTF.

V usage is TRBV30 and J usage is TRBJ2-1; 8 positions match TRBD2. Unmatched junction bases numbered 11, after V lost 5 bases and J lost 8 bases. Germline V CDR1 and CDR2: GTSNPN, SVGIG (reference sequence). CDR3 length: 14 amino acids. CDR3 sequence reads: CAWEGREDFYEQFF. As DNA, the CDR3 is TGTGCCTGGGAGGGGCGGGAGGATTTCTATGAGCAGTTCTTC.

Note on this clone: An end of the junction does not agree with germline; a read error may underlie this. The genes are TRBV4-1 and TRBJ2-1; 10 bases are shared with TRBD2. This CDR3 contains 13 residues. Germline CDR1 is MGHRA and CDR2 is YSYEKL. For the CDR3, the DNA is TGCGCCAGCAGCCCCGCTAGCGGGAGCCTGAAGCTCTTC. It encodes CASSPASGSLKLF.

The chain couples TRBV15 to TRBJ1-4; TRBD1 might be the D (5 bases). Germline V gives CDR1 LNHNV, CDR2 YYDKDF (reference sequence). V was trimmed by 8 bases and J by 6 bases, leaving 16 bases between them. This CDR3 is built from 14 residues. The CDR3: CATRRGRIDEKLFF. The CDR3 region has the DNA TGTGCCACCCGGAGGGGTAGGATTGATGAAAAACTGTTTTTT.

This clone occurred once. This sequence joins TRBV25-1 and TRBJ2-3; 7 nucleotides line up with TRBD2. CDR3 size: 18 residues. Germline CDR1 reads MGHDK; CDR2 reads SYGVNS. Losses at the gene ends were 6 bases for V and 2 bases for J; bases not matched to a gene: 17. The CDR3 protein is CASSATSVSLYSTDTQYF. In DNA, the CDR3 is TGTGCCAGCAGCGCTACTAGCGTCTCACTATACTCCACAGATACGCAGTATTTT.